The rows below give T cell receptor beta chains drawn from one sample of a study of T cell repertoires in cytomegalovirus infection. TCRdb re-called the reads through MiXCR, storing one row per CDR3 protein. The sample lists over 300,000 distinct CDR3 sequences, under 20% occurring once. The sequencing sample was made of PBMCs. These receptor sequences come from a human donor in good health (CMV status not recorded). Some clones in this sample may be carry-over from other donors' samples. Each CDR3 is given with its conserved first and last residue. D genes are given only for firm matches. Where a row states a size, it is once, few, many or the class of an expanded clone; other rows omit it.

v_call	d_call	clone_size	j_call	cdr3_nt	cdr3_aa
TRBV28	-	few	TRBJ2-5	TGTGCCAGCAGTCAACAGGGTGTTCAAGAGACCCAGTACTTC	CASSQQGVQETQYF
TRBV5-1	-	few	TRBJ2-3	TGCGCCAGCAGCTCGAGTAGGGGCGTCACAGATACGCAGTATTTT	CASSSSRGVTDTQYF
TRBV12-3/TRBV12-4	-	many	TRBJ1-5	TGTGCCAGCAGCTTGACAGGCTATCAGCCCCAGCATTTT	CASSLTGYQPQHF
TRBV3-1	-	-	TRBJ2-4	TGTGCCAGCAGCCAAGAAAGGGGGGAAAACATTCAGTACTTC	CASSQERGENIQYF
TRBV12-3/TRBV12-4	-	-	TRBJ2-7	TGTGCCAGCAGCCGACCTACAGGGTCAGCCGAGCAGTACTTC	CASSRPTGSAEQYF
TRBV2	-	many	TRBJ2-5	TGTGCCAGCAGGGAGACGGACACCGGAGACTTC	CASRETDTGDF
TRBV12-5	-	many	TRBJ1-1	TGTGCTAGTGGTTTGGATATTGGGTCCCCTGAAGCTTTCTTT	CASGLDIGSPEAFF
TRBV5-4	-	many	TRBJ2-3	TGTGCCAGCAGCGCCATGTATGGCACAGATACGCAGTATTTT	CASSAMYGTDTQYF
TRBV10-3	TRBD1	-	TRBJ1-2	TGTGCCATCAGTCCGGACAGGAACTGTGGCTACACCTTC	CAISPDRNCGYTF
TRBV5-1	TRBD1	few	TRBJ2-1	TGCGCCACCCGATCCGGGACAGAACCCTACAATGAGCAGTTCTTC	CATRSGTEPYNEQFF
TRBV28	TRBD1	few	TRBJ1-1	TGTGCCAGCAGTTCGCGACAGGGAAGACGGACTGAAGCTTTCTTT	CASSSRQGRRTEAFF
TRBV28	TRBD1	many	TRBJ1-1	TGTGCCAGCGGGACAGGGGGTACTGAAGCTTTCTTT	CASGTGGTEAFF
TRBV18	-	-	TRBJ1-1	TGTGCCAGCTCACCACCGGGCCGGGTGGGCACTGAAGCTTTCTTT	CASSPPGRVGTEAFF
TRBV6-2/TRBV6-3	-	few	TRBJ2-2	TGTGCCAGCAGTTACTCCAGGGTAGGCACCGGGGAGCTGTTTTTT	CASSYSRVGTGELFF
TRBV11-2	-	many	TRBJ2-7	TGTGCCAGCAGCTCCCACGTGGAGGGGACGAGCTCCTACGAGCAGTACTTC	CASSSHVEGTSSYEQYF
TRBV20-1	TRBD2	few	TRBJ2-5	TGCAGTGCTGAGCCGAGGGGGGAGCGGGGGGCCGGCGAGACCCAGTACTTC	CSAEPRGERGAGETQYF
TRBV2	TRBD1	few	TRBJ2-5	TGTGCCAGCAGAAAGACCCGCGACAGGGGGTTCCAAGAGACCCAGTACTTC	CASRKTRDRGFQETQYF
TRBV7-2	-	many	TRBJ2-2	TGTGCCAGCAGCTTAGGGGCGGTGGGGTGGATTGCCGGGGAGCTGTTTTTT	CASSLGAVGWIAGELFF
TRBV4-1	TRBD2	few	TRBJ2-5	TGCGCCAGCAGCAAGACTAGCGGGCAAGAGACCCAGTACTTC	CASSKTSGQETQYF
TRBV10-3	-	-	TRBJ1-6	TGTGCCATCATGGACCGGAGCGCCAATTCACCCCTCCACTTT	CAIMDRSANSPLHF
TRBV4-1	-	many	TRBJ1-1	TGCGCCAGCAGCCAAGACCCAGCGAATAAAGCTTTCTTT	CASSQDPANKAFF
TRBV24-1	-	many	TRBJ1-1	TGTGCCACCAGTGATTTGACTCCGGGCTCTGAAGCTTTCTTT	CATSDLTPGSEAFF
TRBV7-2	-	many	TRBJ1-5	TGTGCCAGCAGCTTATTTTATCCAGGGGCGACATTCGGTCAGCCCCAGCATTTT	CASSLFYPGATFGQPQHF
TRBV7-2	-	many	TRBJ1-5	TGTGCCAGCGCCCTAACAGGGACGGGTCAGCCCCAGCATTTT	CASALTGTGQPQHF
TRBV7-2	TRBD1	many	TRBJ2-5	TGTGCCAGCAGCACGGGACAGTTCCAAGAGACCCAGTACTTC	CASSTGQFQETQYF
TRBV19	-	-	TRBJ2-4	TGTGCCAGTAAGGGTCTTTATATAGCCAAAAACATTCAGTACTTC	CASKGLYIAKNIQYF
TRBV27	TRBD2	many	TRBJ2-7	TGTGCCAGCAGTCCTCGAGCGGGATCCAACTCCTACGAGCAGTACTTC	CASSPRAGSNSYEQYF
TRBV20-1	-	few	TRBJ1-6	TGCAGTGCCCGGGGGGGGAAGGGAGATAATTCACCCCTCCACTTT	CSARGGKGDNSPLHF
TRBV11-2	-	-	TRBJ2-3	TGTGCCAGCAGCTTCTTATCCGATACGCAGTATTTT	CASSFLSDTQYF
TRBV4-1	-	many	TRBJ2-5	TGCGCCAGCAGCCGGAACGCTGGCCAAGAGACCCAGTACTTC	CASSRNAGQETQYF
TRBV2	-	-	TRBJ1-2	TGTGCCAGCAGTACCGATGGGGATGGAGGCACCTTC	CASSTDGDGGTF
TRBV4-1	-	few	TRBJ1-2	TGCGCCAGCAGCCAAGGGGGAACCAGGAGGGCAGGAGGCTACACCTTC	CASSQGGTRRAGGYTF
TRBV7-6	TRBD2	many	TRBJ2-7	TGTGCCAGCAGCGATCTGACTAGCGGGGATAGAGAGCAGTACTTC	CASSDLTSGDREQYF
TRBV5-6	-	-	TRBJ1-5	TGTGCCAGCAGCTTGAATAGAGGTCGTCAGCCCCAGCATTTT	CASSLNRGRQPQHF
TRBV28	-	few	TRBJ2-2	TGTGCCAGCAGCTCGACAGACAACCGAATCGGGGAGCTGTTTTTT	CASSSTDNRIGELFF
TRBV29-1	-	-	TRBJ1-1	TGCAGCGTTGAAGTAATAAGGACTGAAGCTTTCTTT	CSVEVIRTEAFF
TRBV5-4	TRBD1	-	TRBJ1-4	TGTGCCAGCAGCTCGCGGACAGGGGCAGTGGAAAAACTGTTTTTT	CASSSRTGAVEKLFF
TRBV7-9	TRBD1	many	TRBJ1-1	TGTGCCAGCAGCTTCGGGACAGGGCCCAACACTGAAGCTTTCTTT	CASSFGTGPNTEAFF
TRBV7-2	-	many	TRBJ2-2	TGTGCCAGCAGCTTAAGTCTGGAGGGCGGGGAGCTGTTTTTT	CASSLSLEGGELFF
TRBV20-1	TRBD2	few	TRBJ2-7	TGCAGTGCGCCGAGACTAGCGGGGGCCTCCTACGAGCAGTACTTC	CSAPRLAGASYEQYF
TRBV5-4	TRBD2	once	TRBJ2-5	TGTGCCAGCAGCTCACCGAAACTAGCGGGGTATGGGGAGACCCAGTACTTC	CASSSPKLAGYGETQYF
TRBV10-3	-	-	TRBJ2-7	TGTGCCATCAGCTATAATAGGGGGGACAGCGACTCCTACGAGCAGTACTTC	CAISYNRGDSDSYEQYF
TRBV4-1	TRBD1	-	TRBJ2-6	TGCGCCAGCAGCCCGGGACAGGGTGCTGGGGCCAACGTCCTGACTTTC	CASSPGQGAGANVLTF
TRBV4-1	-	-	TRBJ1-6	TGCGCCAGCAGCCAAGTAGAGGGGAGAAATTCACCCCTCCACTTT	CASSQVEGRNSPLHF
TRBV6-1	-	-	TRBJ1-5	TGTGCCAGCACGGTACAAAATCAGCCCCAGCATTTT	CASTVQNQPQHF
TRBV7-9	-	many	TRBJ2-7	TGTGCCAGCAGCCCGGGAAGTGATTGGCAGGGCTCCTACGAGCAGTACTTC	CASSPGSDWQGSYEQYF
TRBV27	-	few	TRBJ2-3	TGTGCCAGCAGTCTGTGGGGGGAAAGATACACAGATACGCAGTATTTT	CASSLWGERYTDTQYF
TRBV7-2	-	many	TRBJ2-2	TGTGCCAGCACCGGAAAAGAGCTGAACACCGGGGAGCTGTTTTTT	CASTGKELNTGELFF
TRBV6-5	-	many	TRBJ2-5	TGTGCCAGCAGTTACTCGATATCGGGGGTATGGGAGACCCAGTACTTC	CASSYSISGVWETQYF
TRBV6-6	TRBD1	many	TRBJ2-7	TGTGCCAGCAGTTACCACGGGACAGGAAACTACGAGCAGTACTTC	CASSYHGTGNYEQYF
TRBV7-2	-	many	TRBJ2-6	TGTGCCAGCAGCTCACGGAGCTCTGGGGCCAACGTCCTGACTTTC	CASSSRSSGANVLTF
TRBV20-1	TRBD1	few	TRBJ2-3	TGCAGTGCTTGGACAGGGGGCCGCACAGATACGCAGTATTTT	CSAWTGGRTDTQYF
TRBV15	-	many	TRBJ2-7	TGTGCCACCAGCAGAGATGGCGAGGCGAGGTACGAGCAGTACTTC	CATSRDGEARYEQYF